This TCR beta chain originates from a study of T cell responses to AZD1222 COVID-19 vaccine. As for the study in general: Recipients boosted at about 4 weeks or about 12 weeks are pooled.

Turning to this clone: The antigen is undetermined.

Study-wide results and caveats: Donor demographics were predominantly white British with a female majority; clonal diversity may be underestimated. Reportedly, nearly half of unique spike TCRs recognized epitopes outside B.1.351/B.1.1.7 mutations.

The CDR3 covers 12 residues. CDR1 is MNHEY, CDR2 SMNVEV, per germline (reference sequence). V shed 6 bases and J shed 6 bases, with 6 bases lying between them. The protocol was immunoSEQ multiplex PCR, while the TCRdb copy is restricted to in-frame clones and leaves out a portion. This table holds 150,000 to 200,000 clones, 90% to 95% found once. Sequenced material: peripheral blood, taken on day 0 of AZD1222 vaccination. J is TRBJ1-6 and V is TRBV27, with unresolved D. This receptor was taken from an adult in good health. CDR3 residues: CASSPGNSPLHF. The CDR3, as DNA: TGTGCCAGCAGCCCTGGTAATTCACCCCTCCACTTT.